What follows is one TCR beta chain and its context. This CDR3 contains 13 residues. The germline CDR1 and CDR2 sequences are ENHRY and SYGVKD. V lost 2 bases and J 7 bases, leaving 10 bases between the germline ends. As originally analysed: Estimation of nucleated cell counts was performed using reference gene primer amplification. Sequenced by immunoSEQ multiplex PCR; TCRdb stores in-frame clones only, minus some. D and trimming come from the DNA, and the V and J calls and clone size come from that table. The sample has about 150,000 clones, about 74% seen once. The record originates from a study of blood T cell repertoires in COVID-19. Across the study: Italy, Spain and the United States were the sources of the convalescent and acute COVID-19 samples. Nucleic acid was either cDNA or gDNA, and it came from T cells, B-cell-depleted T cells, or PBMCs.

Sequencing input: peripheral blood. The chain recombines TRBV10-3 with TRBJ2-3; D ambiguous. The receptor was derived from a man aged 45-60 years with acute or convalescent COVID-19. The CDR3 loop is CAISEGTPNTQYF. As DNA, the CDR3 is TGTGCCATCAGTGAGGGCACCCCAAATACGCAGTATTTT.